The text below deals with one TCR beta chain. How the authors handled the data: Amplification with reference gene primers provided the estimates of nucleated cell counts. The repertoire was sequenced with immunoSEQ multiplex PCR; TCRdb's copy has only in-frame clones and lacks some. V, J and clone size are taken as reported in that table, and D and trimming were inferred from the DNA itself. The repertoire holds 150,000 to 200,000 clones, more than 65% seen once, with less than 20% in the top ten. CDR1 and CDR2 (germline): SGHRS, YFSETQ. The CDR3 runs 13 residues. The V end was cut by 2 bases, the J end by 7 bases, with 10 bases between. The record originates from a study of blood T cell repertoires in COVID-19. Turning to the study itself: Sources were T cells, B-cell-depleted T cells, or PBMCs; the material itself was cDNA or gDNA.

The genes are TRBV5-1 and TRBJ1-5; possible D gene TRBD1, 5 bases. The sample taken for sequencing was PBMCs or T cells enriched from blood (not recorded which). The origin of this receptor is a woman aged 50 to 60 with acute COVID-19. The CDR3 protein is CASSFGGKQPQHF. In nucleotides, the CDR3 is TGCGCCAGCAGCTTCGGGGGAAAGCAGCCCCAGCATTTT.